Reported below is one T cell receptor beta chain. This record comes from a study of T-cell reconstitution after alpha-beta-depleted transplantation in children. Unique molecular identifiers were incorporated during preparation of the TCRbeta library. A single record per CDR3 protein comes from TCRdb applying MiXCR to the PCR reads. The table includes 530,000 or so distinct CDR3 sequences, over 25% detected once. The V end lost 3 bases, the J end lost 1 base, and 14 bases lay between the germline ends. This CDR3 spans 16 amino acids. CDR1 and CDR2 from the germline V gene are SGHKS and YYEKEE (reference sequence).

The sample consisted of PBMCs, taken before TCRalphabeta/CD19-depleted stem cell transplant. V is TRBV5-5 and J is TRBJ1-5, with D possibly TRBD1 on 6 matching bases. The sequence was collected from a boy less than two years old with Wiskott-Aldrich syndrome, due to receive a stem cell transplant. Here the CDR3 reads CASSWGGTGSNQPQHF. CDR3 coding DNA: TGTGCCAGCAGCTGGGGGGGCACAGGGAGCAATCAGCCCCAGCATTTT.